The 24 T cell receptor beta chains given below trace back to one sample, sequenced in a study of cytomegalovirus exposure and HLA in healthy donors. PCR was performed using 60 Vbeta and 13 Jbeta primers. The assay was immunoSEQ multiplex PCR, and TCRdb's table has in-frame clones only and misses some. Of 150,000 or so clones listed, approximately 74% are singletons. Sequenced material: PBMCs. The source of these receptors is a man between 18 and 35 years old in good health and CMV-seropositive.

CDR3 amino acids: CAGGQGTYEQYF. The CDR3 DNA is TGTGCCGGCGGACAGGGAACCTACGAGCAGTACTTC. J is TRBJ2-7 and V is TRBV6-1; TRBD1 matches at 8 bases. The CDR3 has 12 residues. V was clipped by 11 bases and J by 2 bases; unmatched bases: 5. Germline V gene sequence: CDR1 MNHNS, CDR2 SASEGT.

V is TRBV9 and J is TRBJ1-2, with D possibly being TRBD1 (6 bases). Germline CDR1 reads SGDLS; CDR2 reads YYNGEE. V was cut by 3 bases and J by 0 bases, with 18 bases left in between. This CDR3 has 17 amino acids. The CDR3 DNA is TGTGCCAGCAGCGAACCGAGGGGGACAACATCTAACTATGGCTACACCTTC. It specifies CASSEPRGTTSNYGYTF.

The chain combines TRBV27 with TRBJ1-3; TRBD1 might be the D (5 bases). This CDR3 region has 14 residues. Trimming removed 6 bases at V and 0 bases at J, with 9 bases between. The germline CDR1 and CDR2 sequences are MNHEY and SMNVEV (reference sequence). The CDR3 loop is CASRPGISGNTIYF. CDR3 sequence (DNA): TGTGCCAGCAGGCCAGGGATCTCTGGAAACACCATATATTTT.

As concerns this clone: The sample has other DNA sequences that encode this CDR3 too. The CDR3 DNA is TGTGCCAGCAGGAGGGGGATGGGTGAAGCTTTCTTT. Encoded protein: CASRRGMGEAFF. This chain uses TRBV6-1 with TRBJ1-1; perhaps TRBD1 as D (6 bases). V lost 6 bases and J 7 bases, leaving 12 bases between the germline ends. The CDR3 runs 12 residues. The V gene's germline CDR1 is MNHNS and CDR2 SASEGT.

This sequence joins TRBV6-5 and TRBJ2-5; D not certain. CDR3 length: 13 residues. Germline CDR1 and CDR2: MNHEY and SVGAGI. Trimming took 2 bases from V and 3 from J, leaving 7 bases between them. DNA of the CDR3: TGTGCCAGCAGTTACGCCGAGAAAGAGACCCAGTACTTC. Translation gives CASSYAEKETQYF.

This clone appeared a few times. The V call is TRBV14, the J call TRBJ1-2; D is perhaps TRBD1 (6 bases). Trimming left V 1 base short and J 5 bases short, with 11 bases between. This CDR3 spans 14 amino acids. CDR1 is SGHDN and CDR2 is FVKESK in the germline V gene. The CDR3 coding sequence is TGTGCCAGCAGCCAAGGGCCAGGGGATTATGGCTACACCTTC. Translation gives CASSQGPGDYGYTF.

Concerning this clone itself: Its ends do not fully match the called genes, so a read error is possible. The V and J genes are TRBV5-6 and TRBJ2-2; D is possibly TRBD2 (5 bases). The CDR3 loop spans 15 amino acids. Per germline, CDR1 SGHDT and CDR2 YYEEEE. CDR3 amino acids: CASRLGVINTGELFF. Here the CDR3 DNA reads TGTGCCAGCAGGTTGGGAGTGATCAACACCGGGGAGCTGTTTTTT.

This clone was counted a few times. The V gene is TRBV15, the J gene TRBJ2-3; 8 nucleotides line up with TRBD1. The CDR3 runs to 15 residues. Per germline, CDR1 LNHNV and CDR2 YYDKDF (reference sequence). Trimming at V came to 6 bases and at J to 0 bases, leaving 5 bases not matched to a gene. CDR3 protein: CATSKDRGSTDTQYF. In DNA, the CDR3 is TGTGCCACCAGTAAAGACAGGGGTAGCACAGATACGCAGTATTTT.

This clone has just a few counts. This chain uses TRBV29-1 with TRBJ1-2, with 9 nucleotides matching TRBD1. The germline V gene encodes CDR1 SQVTM and CDR2 ANQGSEA. The CDR3 length is 17 residues. Trimming removed 0 bases from V and 7 bases from J; junction bases left unmatched: 15. The CDR3 region is CSVEDPRTGALFRGYTF. DNA of the CDR3: TGCAGCGTTGAAGATCCAAGGACAGGGGCACTGTTTCGTGGCTACACCTTC.

Only a few counts were recorded for this clone. This chain links TRBV5-1 with TRBJ2-1; 11 bases fit TRBD2. CDR1 and CDR2 (germline): SGHRS, YFSETQ. The CDR3 has 16 residues. J gave up 8 bases and V 0 bases, and 7 bases lay outside the gene matches. The CDR3 nucleotides are TGCGCCAGCAGCTTGGGAGGACTAGCGGGTGGGGATGAGCAGTTCTTC. Its translation: CASSLGGLAGGDEQFF.

V is TRBV2 and J is TRBJ2-2, with D possibly matching TRBD2 (6 bases). Germline V gene lookup returns CDR1 SNHLY and CDR2 FYNNEI. Deletions cut 4 bases from V and 6 bases from J, with 12 bases between. The length of the CDR3 is 14 residues. Written as DNA, the CDR3 is TGTGCCAGCAGTGGAGGGGAGGTGGCCGGGGAGCTGTTTTTT. Translation gives CASSGGEVAGELFF.

The chain links TRBV7-9 to TRBJ1-3; D is unresolved. With 1 base removed from V and 1 base from J, the gap between germline ends came to 11 bases. The CDR3 totals 16 residues. CDR1 SEHNR and CDR2 FQNEAQ come from the germline V gene (reference sequence). CDR3 in DNA: TGTGCCAGCAGCTTAGGCCAAGGGAGATCTGGAAACACCATATATTTT. Its translation: CASSLGQGRSGNTIYF.

The chain has TRBV7-6 and TRBJ2-7; 10 bases map to TRBD2. V gave up 2 bases and J gave up 2 bases; unmatched junction bases: 9. The CDR3 is made up of 17 amino acids. From germline, CDR1 is SGHVS and CDR2 FNYEAQ. This chain's CDR3 is CASSLPRLAGEPYEQYF. DNA of the CDR3: TGTGCCAGCAGCTTACCCCGCCTAGCGGGAGAGCCCTACGAGCAGTACTTC.

The rearrangement joins TRBV13 to TRBJ2-1; 8 nucleotides align to TRBD2. This CDR3 is built from 12 residues. Unmatched junction bases numbered 4, after V lost 5 bases and J lost 10 bases. Germline CDR1 reads PRHDT; CDR2 reads FYEKMQ (reference sequence). CDR3 region: CASSLAGPEQFF. As DNA, the CDR3 is TGTGCCAGCAGCCTAGCGGGTCCAGAGCAGTTCTTC.

This chain connects TRBV6-5 to TRBJ2-5; 7 nucleotides line up with TRBD1. The V segment lost 5 bases and the J segment 5 bases; nucleotides outside the gene matches: 11. Per the germline V gene, CDR1 is MNHEY and CDR2 is SVGAGI. CDR3 size: 15 residues. The CDR3 spells CASSQEKGARETQYF. CDR3 DNA: TGTGCCAGCAGTCAGGAAAAGGGGGCAAGGGAGACCCAGTACTTC.

The V and J genes are TRBV7-9 and TRBJ1-2, with TRBD1 matching 11 bases. Trimming removed 4 bases from V and 7 bases from J; junction bases left unmatched: 5. This CDR3 is built from 14 residues. The germline V gene has CDR1 SEHNR and CDR2 FQNEAQ (reference sequence). CDR3 coding DNA: TGTGCCAGCAGCTCTGGACAGGGGGCGAGTGGCTACACCTTC. Translating it yields CASSSGQGASGYTF.

The J gene is TRBJ2-1, the V gene TRBV29-1, with 13 bases identical to TRBD2. The CDR3 totals 15 residues. The V and J ends lost 0 bases and 8 bases, in that order; junction bases with no gene match: 4. CDR1 and CDR2 (germline): SQVTM, ANQGSEA. The CDR3 DNA reads TGCAGCGTTGAAGATACTAGCGGGAGGGGATATGAGCAGTTCTTC. As protein: CSVEDTSGRGYEQFF.

The gene calls are TRBV7-2 and TRBJ2-5; 8 nucleotides line up with TRBD1. CDR3 length: 15 amino acids. The germline V gene has CDR1 SGHTA and CDR2 FQGNSA. The J segment lost 3 bases and the V segment lost 5 bases, leaving 8 bases of the junction unmatched. The CDR3 is CASSLYRGLEETQYF. The DNA for the CDR3 is TGTGCCAGCAGCCTCTACAGGGGGTTAGAAGAGACCCAGTACTTC.

This clone has a handful of counts. The chain employs TRBV19 and TRBJ2-7; perhaps TRBD2 as D (5 bases). Germline values: CDR1 LNHDA, CDR2 SQIVND (reference sequence). This CDR3 contains 14 residues. V lost 5 bases and J lost 3, with 14 bases in between. CDR3 DNA sequence: TGTGCCAGTAGTGAGGGCGGGTGGAACTACGAGCAGTACTTC. This encodes CASSEGGWNYEQYF. The variable domain in full, completed from reference TRBV19 and TRBJ2-7, reads DGGITQSPKYLFRKEGQNVTLSCEQNLNHDAMYWYRQDPGQGLRLIYYSQIVNDFQKGDIAEGYSVSREKKESFPLTVTSAQKNPTAFYLCASSEGGWNYEQYFGPGTRLTVT.

The chain employs TRBV19 and TRBJ1-5, with D tentatively TRBD1 (6 bases). Looked up from germline, CDR1 is LNHDA and CDR2 is SQIVND (reference sequence). This CDR3 contains 15 residues. Deletions cut 3 bases from V and 2 bases from J, with 11 bases between. The CDR3 loop reads CASSMRGAGNQPQHF. The CDR3 region has the DNA TGTGCCAGTAGTATGCGGGGGGCCGGCAATCAGCCCCAGCATTTT.

The chain joins TRBV4-1 to TRBJ2-1; 12 bases agree with TRBD2. With V trimmed by 4 bases and J by 4 bases, 5 bases remained unmatched. Germline V CDR1 and CDR2: MGHRA, YSYEKL. The CDR3 totals 16 residues. The CDR3 region is CASSPTSGSLYNEQFF. DNA for the CDR3: TGCGCCAGCAGCCCGACTAGCGGGAGCTTGTACAATGAGCAGTTCTTC.

J is TRBJ1-1 and V is TRBV2; perhaps TRBD1 as D (6 bases). Germline CDR1 reads SNHLY; CDR2 reads FYNNEI. V lost 8 bases to trimming and J lost 1 base, with 14 bases between them. The CDR3 is 14 amino acids. CDR3 protein: CASCRDTGNTEAFF. CDR3 sequence (DNA): TGTGCCAGCTGTCGGGACACAGGGAACACTGAAGCTTTCTTT.

This clone occurred a few times. This chain joins TRBV6-5 and TRBJ2-5, with 11 bases identical to TRBD2. CDR3 length: 15 residues. In germline, CDR1 is MNHEY, CDR2 SVGAGI. Losses at the gene ends were 6 bases for V and 1 base for J; bases not matched to a gene: 4. CDR3 amino acids: CASSRGTSGQETQYF. CDR3 sequence (DNA): TGTGCCAGCAGCCGAGGGACTAGCGGCCAAGAGACCCAGTACTTC.

V usage is TRBV21-1 and J usage is TRBJ1-1; TRBD1 reflects the table's D call only, with no check against the DNA. TRBV21-1 is reported as a pseudogene. The CDR3 consists of 14 residues. DNA of the CDR3: TGTGCCAGCAGCAAAAGCGGACAGGGGAAGGAAGCTTTCTTT. Translated: CASSKSGQGKEAFF.